This T cell receptor beta chain appears in the sequencing data of a study of control samples from healthy donors and cancer patients. Profiled with immunoSEQ multiplex PCR; TCRdb holds only in-frame clones, not every one. The sample comprises 150,000 to 200,000 clones, 94% of which are singletons, and 1.3% to 1.5% rests with the top ten. The receptor was derived from a woman aged 18-35 years in good health. The sequenced material came from blood.

For the CDR3, the DNA is TGTGCCAGCAGCCCCCAGGGTACTAGTGGCTACACCTTC. Translated: CASSPQGTSGYTF. The chain is built from TRBV7-9 and TRBJ1-2; D is perhaps TRBD1 (5 bases). The CDR3 has 13 residues. The V end lost 5 bases, the J end lost 7 bases, and 14 bases lay between the germline ends. Per germline, CDR1 SEHNR and CDR2 FQNEAQ (reference sequence).